The rows below give T cell receptor beta chains drawn from one sample of a study of PD-L1 blockade in urothelial cancer. Produced via immunoSEQ multiplex PCR; TCRdb's table is partial and in-frame only. The sample gives roughly 20,000 clones, almost 90% of which show up once; around 16% is in the top ten. The specimen was PBMCs, collected around atezolizumab (anti-PD-L1) treatment. The source is a woman aged 60-75 years with urothelial cancer. CDR3s include the opening cysteine and the closing phenylalanine or tryptophan. The D gene is left open where the match is weak. Only some rows state a clone size, as once, few, many or a class for expanded clones.

D gene: -
CDR3 length: 12
clone size: few
V gene: TRBV6-1
J gene: TRBJ1-5
CDR3 protein: CASRTGPWAQHF
CDR3 DNA: TGTGCCAGCAGGACAGGCCCGTGGGCCCAGCATTTT

D gene: -
CDR3 length: 18
clone size: -
V gene: TRBV14
J gene: TRBJ1-1
CDR3 protein: CASSRPNGLPLMNTEAFF
CDR3 DNA: TGTGCCAGCAGCCGCCCCAACGGACTGCCTTTAATGAACACTGAAGCTTTCTTT

D gene: TRBD2
CDR3 length: 17
clone size: -
V gene: TRBV28
J gene: TRBJ2-1
CDR3 protein: CASSTGTSGTYYNEQFF
CDR3 DNA: TGTGCCAGCAGTACGGGGACTAGCGGGACCTACTACAATGAGCAGTTCTTC

D gene: TRBD1
CDR3 length: 13
clone size: -
V gene: TRBV28
J gene: TRBJ1-2
CDR3 protein: CASSSTGVGGYTF
CDR3 DNA: TGTGCCAGCAGTTCGACAGGGGTAGGTGGCTACACCTTC

D gene: -
CDR3 length: 13
clone size: -
V gene: TRBV7-6
J gene: TRBJ2-7
CDR3 protein: CASSLGRAGEQYF
CDR3 DNA: TGTGCCAGCAGCTTAGGCAGGGCTGGGGAGCAGTACTTC

D gene: TRBD2
CDR3 length: 16
clone size: -
V gene: TRBV28
J gene: TRBJ2-7
CDR3 protein: CASSSTGLAVWGEQYF
CDR3 DNA: TGTGCCAGCAGTTCGACCGGACTAGCGGTCTGGGGAGAGCAGTACTTC

D gene: -
CDR3 length: 14
clone size: -
V gene: TRBV11-2
J gene: TRBJ1-2
CDR3 protein: CASSRTGSDYGYTF
CDR3 DNA: TGTGCCAGCAGCCGCACAGGGTCGGACTATGGCTACACCTTC

D gene: TRBD2
CDR3 length: 16
clone size: -
V gene: TRBV9
J gene: TRBJ2-2
CDR3 protein: CASSAGGGFDTGELFF
CDR3 DNA: TGTGCCAGCAGCGCCGGGGGGGGGTTCGACACCGGGGAGCTGTTTTTT

D gene: -
CDR3 length: 16
clone size: -
V gene: TRBV19
J gene: TRBJ1-2
CDR3 protein: CASSITTLGGLNGYTF
CDR3 DNA: TGTGCCAGTAGTATTACGACCTTGGGGGGGCTGAATGGCTACACCTTC

D gene: -
CDR3 length: 16
clone size: -
V gene: TRBV2
J gene: TRBJ2-1
CDR3 protein: CASSESARGIYNEQFF
CDR3 DNA: TGTGCCAGCAGTGAATCGGCTAGGGGGATATACAATGAGCAGTTCTTC

D gene: TRBD1
CDR3 length: 15
clone size: -
V gene: TRBV28
J gene: TRBJ1-2
CDR3 protein: CASQHTGQGASGYTF
CDR3 DNA: TGTGCCAGCCAACATACGGGACAGGGGGCAAGTGGCTACACCTTC

D gene: -
CDR3 length: 13
clone size: -
V gene: TRBV2
J gene: TRBJ1-2
CDR3 protein: CATSRVASYGYTF
CDR3 DNA: TGTGCCACTTCGCGGGTGGCCTCCTATGGCTACACCTTC

D gene: -
CDR3 length: 15
clone size: -
V gene: TRBV18
J gene: TRBJ2-7
CDR3 protein: CASSPIVRAPYEQYF
CDR3 DNA: TGTGCCAGCTCACCCATCGTTCGCGCTCCCTACGAGCAGTACTTC

D gene: -
CDR3 length: 15
clone size: -
V gene: TRBV6-6
J gene: TRBJ1-5
CDR3 protein: CASSNQGLSNQPQHF
CDR3 DNA: TGTGCCAGCAGTAACCAGGGTTTAAGCAATCAGCCCCAGCATTTT

D gene: -
CDR3 length: 15
clone size: -
V gene: TRBV18
J gene: TRBJ2-1
CDR3 protein: CASSPQKSSYNEQFF
CDR3 DNA: TGTGCCAGCTCACCGCAAAAGAGCTCCTACAATGAGCAGTTCTTC

D gene: -
CDR3 length: 14
clone size: -
V gene: TRBV29-1
J gene: TRBJ2-6
CDR3 protein: CSVAGSSGANVLTF
CDR3 DNA: TGCAGCGTTGCGGGAAGCTCTGGGGCCAACGTCCTGACTTTC

D gene: TRBD1
CDR3 length: 15
clone size: -
V gene: TRBV19
J gene: TRBJ2-5
CDR3 protein: CASSTRTGHPETQYF
CDR3 DNA: TGTGCCAGTAGTACCCGGACAGGACATCCGGAGACCCAGTACTTC

D gene: -
CDR3 length: 13
clone size: -
V gene: TRBV5-4
J gene: TRBJ1-1
CDR3 protein: CASRSGPGSEAFF
CDR3 DNA: TGTGCCAGCAGGAGTGGTCCAGGGTCTGAAGCTTTCTTT

D gene: -
CDR3 length: 15
clone size: -
V gene: TRBV30
J gene: TRBJ2-1
CDR3 protein: CAWREDQRTYNEQFF
CDR3 DNA: TGTGCCTGGAGGGAGGACCAGCGTACCTACAATGAGCAGTTCTTC

D gene: TRBD2
CDR3 length: 16
clone size: few
V gene: TRBV4-3
J gene: TRBJ2-1
CDR3 protein: CASSTGTSGGDNEQFF
CDR3 DNA: TGCGCCAGCAGCACCGGGACTAGCGGGGGGGACAATGAGCAGTTCTTC

D gene: -
CDR3 length: 14
clone size: -
V gene: TRBV1
J gene: TRBJ1-2
CDR3 protein: CTSSQEGGAGGYTF
CDR3 DNA: TGCACCAGCAGCCAAGAGGGGGGGGCAGGAGGCTACACCTTC

D gene: -
CDR3 length: 15
clone size: -
V gene: TRBV28
J gene: TRBJ2-7
CDR3 protein: CASSLGRQASYEQYF
CDR3 DNA: TGTGCCAGCAGTTTAGGAAGGCAGGCTTCCTACGAGCAGTACTTC

D gene: -
CDR3 length: 16
clone size: -
V gene: TRBV5-8
J gene: TRBJ1-1
CDR3 protein: CASSSPGGTMNTEAFF
CDR3 DNA: TGTGCCAGCAGCAGCCCGGGAGGGACCATGAACACTGAAGCTTTCTTT

D gene: -
CDR3 length: 16
clone size: -
V gene: TRBV18
J gene: TRBJ2-5
CDR3 protein: CASSPQSRGSQETQYF
CDR3 DNA: TGTGCCAGCTCACCGCAATCAAGGGGTTCCCAAGAGACCCAGTACTTC

D gene: TRBD1
CDR3 length: 13
clone size: once
V gene: TRBV7-9
J gene: TRBJ2-7
CDR3 protein: CASTLRGKYEQYF
CDR3 DNA: TGTGCCAGCACACTCAGGGGGAAATACGAGCAGTACTTC

D gene: TRBD2
CDR3 length: 17
clone size: -
V gene: TRBV5-1
J gene: TRBJ2-5
CDR3 protein: CASSTGLASTPQETQYF
CDR3 DNA: TGCGCCAGCAGCACCGGACTAGCGAGTACACCTCAAGAGACCCAGTACTTC

D gene: -
CDR3 length: 15
clone size: -
V gene: TRBV11-2
J gene: TRBJ2-2
CDR3 protein: CASSREKTNTGELFF
CDR3 DNA: TGTGCCAGCAGCCGAGAAAAAACGAACACCGGGGAGCTGTTTTTT

D gene: -
CDR3 length: 14
clone size: medium-sized
V gene: TRBV6-5
J gene: TRBJ2-7
CDR3 protein: CASSYGGGGYEQYF
CDR3 DNA: TGTGCCAGCAGTTACGGGGGAGGGGGCTACGAGCAGTACTTC

D gene: TRBD1
CDR3 length: 14
clone size: large
V gene: TRBV29-1
J gene: TRBJ2-7
CDR3 protein: CSVEVGDRGYEQYF
CDR3 DNA: TGCAGCGTTGAAGTTGGGGACAGGGGCTACGAGCAGTACTTC

D gene: TRBD1
CDR3 length: 14
clone size: -
V gene: TRBV2
J gene: TRBJ1-5
CDR3 protein: CASSRQGGNQPQHF
CDR3 DNA: TGTGCCAGCAGTAGACAGGGTGGGAATCAGCCCCAGCATTTT

D gene: -
CDR3 length: 14
clone size: -
V gene: TRBV7-9
J gene: TRBJ2-3
CDR3 protein: CASDDRGGTDTQYF
CDR3 DNA: TGTGCCAGCGACGACAGGGGAGGGACAGATACGCAGTATTTT

D gene: -
CDR3 length: 15
clone size: -
V gene: TRBV15
J gene: TRBJ1-2
CDR3 protein: CATSTGGDPGVGYTF
CDR3 DNA: TGTGCCACCAGCACGGGGGGGGATCCGGGGGTAGGCTACACCTTC

D gene: -
CDR3 length: 15
clone size: -
V gene: TRBV6-1
J gene: TRBJ1-4
CDR3 protein: CASSEGNRFNEKLFF
CDR3 DNA: TGTGCCAGCAGTGAAGGGAACAGATTTAATGAAAAACTGTTTTTT

D gene: -
CDR3 length: 15
clone size: -
V gene: TRBV7-9
J gene: TRBJ2-5
CDR3 protein: CASSLGLVPGETQYF
CDR3 DNA: TGTGCCAGCAGCTTAGGCTTAGTCCCGGGGGAGACCCAGTACTTC

D gene: -
CDR3 length: 14
clone size: -
V gene: TRBV28
J gene: TRBJ1-1
CDR3 protein: CASSLSDSRTEAFF
CDR3 DNA: TGTGCCAGCAGTTTATCGGACAGCCGCACTGAAGCTTTCTTT

D gene: -
CDR3 length: 12
clone size: -
V gene: TRBV7-6
J gene: TRBJ2-3
CDR3 protein: CASSPGTDTQYF
CDR3 DNA: TGTGCCAGCAGCCCGGGGACAGATACGCAGTATTTT

D gene: -
CDR3 length: 13
clone size: -
V gene: TRBV7-7
J gene: TRBJ2-5
CDR3 protein: CASSLERSETQYF
CDR3 DNA: TGTGCCAGCAGCTTAGAACGGTCAGAGACCCAGTACTTC

D gene: TRBD1
CDR3 length: 15
clone size: -
V gene: TRBV18
J gene: TRBJ2-2
CDR3 protein: CASSPRQGLGGELFF
CDR3 DNA: TGTGCCAGCTCACCCCGACAGGGGTTGGGCGGGGAGCTGTTTTTT

D gene: -
CDR3 length: 15
clone size: -
V gene: TRBV7-8
J gene: TRBJ2-1
CDR3 protein: CASSLSPLAPNEQFF
CDR3 DNA: TGTGCCAGCAGCTTAAGTCCCCTAGCGCCCAATGAGCAGTTCTTC

D gene: -
CDR3 length: 13
clone size: few
V gene: TRBV19
J gene: TRBJ1-2
CDR3 protein: CASSIVTLYGYTF
CDR3 DNA: TGTGCCAGTAGTATAGTAACTCTCTATGGCTACACCTTC

D gene: -
CDR3 length: 14
clone size: -
V gene: TRBV7-2
J gene: TRBJ2-2
CDR3 protein: CASSLLVVTGELFF
CDR3 DNA: TGTGCCAGCAGCTTACTTGTCGTCACCGGGGAGCTGTTTTTT

D gene: TRBD1
CDR3 length: 15
clone size: -
V gene: TRBV5-1
J gene: TRBJ2-1
CDR3 protein: CASSGQGAAYNEQFF
CDR3 DNA: TGCGCCAGCAGTGGACAGGGGGCAGCCTACAATGAGCAGTTCTTC

D gene: TRBD1
CDR3 length: 17
clone size: -
V gene: TRBV5-4
J gene: TRBJ1-2
CDR3 protein: CASSLEQGAPEGYGYTF
CDR3 DNA: TGTGCCAGCAGCTTGGAGCAGGGGGCCCCGGAAGGCTATGGCTACACCTTC

D gene: TRBD1
CDR3 length: 15
clone size: -
V gene: TRBV19
J gene: TRBJ2-7
CDR3 protein: CASSARTGGTYEQYF
CDR3 DNA: TGTGCCAGTAGTGCCCGGACAGGGGGTACCTACGAGCAGTACTTC

D gene: -
CDR3 length: 11
clone size: -
V gene: TRBV28
J gene: TRBJ2-7
CDR3 protein: CASSTLSGEYF
CDR3 DNA: TGTGCCAGCAGTACCCTTAGCGGAGAGTACTTC

D gene: TRBD1
CDR3 length: 15
clone size: -
V gene: TRBV4-2
J gene: TRBJ1-4
CDR3 protein: CASSQAGTGVEKLFF
CDR3 DNA: TGTGCCAGCAGCCAAGCCGGGACAGGGGTAGAAAAACTGTTTTTT

D gene: TRBD2
CDR3 length: 18
clone size: once
V gene: TRBV7-9
J gene: TRBJ2-2
CDR3 protein: CASSFSLGLVIFTGELFF
CDR3 DNA: TGTGCCAGCAGCTTTTCCCTGGGACTAGTTATCTTCACCGGGGAGCTGTTTTTT

D gene: -
CDR3 length: 13
clone size: -
V gene: TRBV5-1
J gene: TRBJ2-1
CDR3 protein: CASSLGLAFEQFF
CDR3 DNA: TGCGCCAGCAGCTTGGGGCTAGCGTTTGAGCAGTTCTTC

D gene: -
CDR3 length: 12
clone size: -
V gene: TRBV7-2
J gene: TRBJ2-3
CDR3 protein: CASSLESGTQYF
CDR3 DNA: TGTGCCAGCAGCCTTGAATCCGGTACGCAGTATTTT

D gene: TRBD1
CDR3 length: 15
clone size: -
V gene: TRBV5-4
J gene: TRBJ2-7
CDR3 protein: CASSSSGTGDYEQYF
CDR3 DNA: TGTGCCAGCAGCTCCTCCGGGACAGGGGACTACGAGCAGTACTTC

D gene: -
CDR3 length: 13
clone size: -
V gene: TRBV19
J gene: TRBJ2-3
CDR3 protein: CASTRLGSNTQYF
CDR3 DNA: TGTGCCAGTACCCGACTAGGGTCTAATACGCAGTATTTT

D gene: TRBD1
CDR3 length: 13
clone size: -
V gene: TRBV5-6
J gene: TRBJ2-7
CDR3 protein: CASSLDRAYEQYF
CDR3 DNA: TGTGCCAGCAGCTTAGACAGGGCCTACGAGCAGTACTTC

D gene: -
CDR3 length: 16
clone size: once
V gene: TRBV27
J gene: TRBJ2-7
CDR3 protein: CASSLSSGGISYEQYF
CDR3 DNA: TGTGCCAGCAGTTTATCTTCAGGGGGGATCTCCTACGAGCAGTACTTC

D gene: -
CDR3 length: 15
clone size: -
V gene: TRBV6-6
J gene: TRBJ1-5
CDR3 protein: CASSWGDSSNQPQHF
CDR3 DNA: TGTGCCAGCAGTTGGGGGGATAGTAGCAATCAGCCCCAGCATTTT

D gene: -
CDR3 length: 13
clone size: -
V gene: TRBV2
J gene: TRBJ2-7
CDR3 protein: CASDYTSTYEQYF
CDR3 DNA: TGTGCCAGCGACTATACTTCTACCTACGAGCAGTACTTC

D gene: -
CDR3 length: 17
clone size: few
V gene: TRBV2
J gene: TRBJ2-5
CDR3 protein: CASSELLALGPSETQYF
CDR3 DNA: TGTGCCAGCAGTGAGCTCTTGGCACTTGGGCCCTCCGAGACCCAGTACTTC

D gene: -
CDR3 length: 13
clone size: -
V gene: TRBV7-9
J gene: TRBJ1-5
CDR3 protein: CASSLESSQPQHF
CDR3 DNA: TGTGCCAGCAGCTTAGAAAGTAGTCAGCCCCAGCATTTT